The following is a T cell receptor (beta chain) sequence with its context. The target antigen is unknown. Only in-frame clones appear in the TCRdb table, and some are missing; sequencing was by immunoSEQ multiplex PCR. The sample includes 10,000 or so clones, roughly 71% seen only once; the top ten take 8.5%. The entry originates in a study of T cell clonotyping in hematopoietic cell transplantation. J was trimmed by 7 bases and V by 5 bases; bases with no gene match: 1. The germline V gene has CDR1 MNHEY and CDR2 SVGAGI. The CDR3 has 11 amino acids. The study, taken as a whole, reports: Without cell sorting, CD4 versus CD8 contributions remain unresolved. After transplant, recipient diversity fell while pathologically expanded clonotypes grew through day 180.

Material: PBMCs, obtained 30 days after allogeneic stem cell transplant. The chain has TRBV6-5 and TRBJ1-1; 7 nucleotides align to TRBD1. The TCR was taken from a female patient aged 40-50 years who had an allogeneic stem cell transplant from a related donor, so T cells may come from the graft donor. Some clones in this sample may be carry-over from other donors' samples. The CDR3 DNA sequence: TGTGCCAGCAGTCGACAGGGTGAAGCTTTCTTT. This gives the protein CASSRQGEAFF.